This T cell receptor (beta chain) was sequenced for a study of PD-1 blockade in classical Hodgkin lymphoma. Overall study results and limits: Patients who responded completely had about the same baseline diversity as newly diagnosed patients.

Points on this clone: Its specificity is unknown.

Following autologous stem cell transplantation, relapse occurred in every patient, and exposure to brentuximab vedotin varied. The assay was immunoSEQ multiplex PCR, and TCRdb's table has in-frame clones only and misses some. Of tens of thousands of clones in the sample, 82% were seen once. This CDR3 spans 14 amino acids. V dropped 3 bases and J dropped 4; count of bases not matched to a gene: 5. Germline values: CDR1 MDHEN, CDR2 SYDVKM. The chain has TRBV28 and TRBJ1-2; the match to TRBD1 covers 7 bases. The sequencing used peripheral blood mononuclear cells (PBMCs), collected before the second cycle of nivolumab. The sequence derives from a human donor with classical Hodgkin lymphoma. The CDR3 is CASSFRQGSYGYTF. Written as DNA, the CDR3 is TGTGCCAGCAGTTTTCGACAGGGTAGCTATGGCTACACCTTC.